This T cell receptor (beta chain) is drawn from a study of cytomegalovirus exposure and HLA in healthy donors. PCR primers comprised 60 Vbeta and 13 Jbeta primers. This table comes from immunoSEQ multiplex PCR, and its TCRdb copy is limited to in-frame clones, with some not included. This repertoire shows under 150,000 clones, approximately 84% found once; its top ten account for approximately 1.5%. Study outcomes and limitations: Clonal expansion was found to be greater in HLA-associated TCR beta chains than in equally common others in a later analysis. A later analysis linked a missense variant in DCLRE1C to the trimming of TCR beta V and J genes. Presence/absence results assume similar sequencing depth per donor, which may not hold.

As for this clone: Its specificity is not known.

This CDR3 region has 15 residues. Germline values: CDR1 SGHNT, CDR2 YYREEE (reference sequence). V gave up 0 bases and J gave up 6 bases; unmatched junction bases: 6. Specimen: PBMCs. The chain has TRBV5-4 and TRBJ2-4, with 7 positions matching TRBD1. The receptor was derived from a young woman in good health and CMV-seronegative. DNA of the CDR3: TGTGCCAGCAGCTTGGCCGTGACAGGGAGAAACATTCAGTACTTC. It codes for CASSLAVTGRNIQYF.